This T cell receptor (beta chain) was sequenced for a study of early T cells in non-severe SARS-CoV-2 infection. V lost 3 bases, J lost 5 bases, and 12 bases lay in between. The CDR3 is 14 residues long. Germline CDR1 reads SGDLS; CDR2 reads YYNGEE. Tagging with unique molecular identifiers was applied to individual cDNA molecules. Via MiXCR, TCRdb re-called the 5' RACE reads, giving one row per CDR3 protein. The repertoire holds 45,000 to 70,000 distinct CDR3 sequences, with roughly 8% as singletons. This clonotype has just a few counts. This clonotype was sampled from an adult who was a healthcare worker with PCR-confirmed SARS-CoV-2 infection or an uninfected control (not recorded which). This chain connects TRBV9 to TRBJ2-1; no clear D gene. This sample comprised whole blood, obtained at baseline. The CDR3 DNA reads TGTGCCAGCAGCGCCGGTTCTAAGGACAATGAGCAGTTCTTC. Its translation is CASSAGSKDNEQFF.